Listed here are 30 T cell receptor beta chains from one sample, sequenced in a study of cytomegalovirus exposure and HLA in healthy donors. Vbeta (60) and Jbeta (13) primers were used in the PCR. The method was immunoSEQ multiplex PCR; TCRdb's version includes in-frame clones alone and lacks a portion of them. The data show approximately 70,000 clones, roughly 78% seen once. The sample consisted of PBMCs. The origin of the receptors is a middle-aged woman in good health and CMV-seropositive.

This sequence joins TRBV5-1 and TRBJ1-6, with D tentatively TRBD1 (5 bases). V dropped 4 bases and J dropped 9 bases, with 14 bases sitting between them. Germline values: CDR1 SGHRS, CDR2 YFSETQ. The CDR3 is made up of 14 amino acids. The CDR3: CASSIDSWSSPLHF. The CDR3 nucleotides are TGCGCCAGCAGCATCGACAGTTGGAGTTCACCCCTCCACTTT.

This sequence joins TRBV7-9 and TRBJ1-3; TRBD1 is a possible D gene (6 bases). V lost 0 bases and J lost 4, with 7 bases in between. CDR3 length equals 14 residues. CDR1 SEHNR and CDR2 FQNEAQ come from the germline V gene (reference sequence). Written as DNA, the CDR3 is TGTGCCAGCAGCTTAGCAGACAGGGGAAACACCATATATTTT. Its protein is CASSLADRGNTIYF.

This chain links TRBV11-1 with TRBJ1-1; 8 bases are a match to TRBD1. Unmatched junction bases numbered 12, after V lost 5 bases and J lost 4 bases. This CDR3 is 16 amino acids long. Germline V gives CDR1 SGHAT, CDR2 FQDESV (reference sequence). The CDR3 loop is CASSPHWTGLSTEAFF. The DNA for the CDR3 is TGTGCCAGCAGCCCCCATTGGACAGGGTTGAGCACTGAAGCTTTCTTT.

This clone was counted a single time. This rearrangement joins TRBV29-1 to TRBJ2-2; possible D gene TRBD1, 6 bases. CDR1 SQVTM and CDR2 ANQGSEA come from the germline V gene. V was shortened by 6 bases and J by 4 bases, with 12 bases between the two germline ends. CDR3 size: 13 residues. The CDR3 reads CSVDGQSTGELFF. CDR3 in DNA: TGCAGCGTCGACGGACAGAGCACCGGGGAGCTGTTTTTT.

This chain connects TRBV6-5 to TRBJ2-1; D might be TRBD2 (6 bases). Germline V gives CDR1 MNHEY, CDR2 SVGAGI. V lost 0 bases and J 4 bases, leaving 13 bases between the germline ends. The CDR3 is 16 amino acids. CDR3 protein: CASSYSGLAPYNEQFF. The DNA for the CDR3 is TGTGCCAGCAGTTACTCGGGGCTAGCGCCTTACAATGAGCAGTTCTTC.

This clone was observed a handful of times. The chain has TRBV6-6 and TRBJ1-4, with TRBD1 identical over 7 bases. The V gene end was trimmed by 2 bases and the J gene end by 2 bases; junction bases not matched to a gene: 5. The germline V gene has CDR1 MNHNY and CDR2 SVGAGI (reference sequence). The CDR3 consists of 16 residues. The CDR3 region is CASSYDRAGTNEKLFF. The CDR3 DNA reads as TGTGCCAGCAGTTACGACAGGGCTGGGACTAATGAAAAACTGTTTTTT.

This clone came up once. V and J are TRBV6-6 and TRBJ2-1; perhaps TRBD2 as D (6 bases). This CDR3 is 12 amino acids long. V dropped 2 bases and J dropped 10 bases, with 9 bases sitting between them. Germline CDR1 reads MNHNY; CDR2 reads SVGAGI (reference sequence). The CDR3 loop is CASSYGGYEQFF. CDR3 DNA: TGTGCCAGCAGTTACGGGGGGTACGAGCAGTTCTTC.

The chain uses TRBV5-1 and TRBJ1-6; possible D gene TRBD1, 6 bases. The V gene lost 6 bases and the J gene lost 1 base, with 11 bases spanning the gap. Germline assignment: CDR1 SGHRS and CDR2 YFSETQ. The CDR3 length is 15 residues. The CDR3 DNA sequence: TGCGCCAGCAACTACAGGGATTCCTATAATTCACCCCTCCACTTT. As protein: CASNYRDSYNSPLHF. The variable domain in full, with the rest retrieved from reference TRBV5-1 and TRBJ1-6, is KAGVTQTPRYLIKTRGQQVTLSCSPISGHRSVSWYQQTPGQGLQFLFEYFSETQRNKGNFPGRFSGRQFSNSRSEMNVSTLELGDSALYLCASNYRDSYNSPLHFGNGTRLTVT.

The sample holds a few counts of this clone. This sequence joins TRBV10-1 and TRBJ1-2; D not certain. Trimming took 3 bases from V and 1 from J, leaving 6 bases between them. CDR1 is WNHNN and CDR2 is SYGVQD in the germline V gene (reference sequence). The length of the CDR3 is 13 residues. The CDR3 DNA sequence: TGCGCCAGCAGTGAAAAGAGTAACTATGGCTACACCTTC. Residues: CASSEKSNYGYTF.

The chain couples TRBV19 to TRBJ1-2; D remains unclear. The CDR3 covers 14 residues. Germline V gene data show CDR1 as LNHDA and CDR2 as SQIVND (reference sequence). The V end was cut by 7 bases, the J end by 4 bases, with 16 bases between. CDR3 sequence reads: CASKVANSGYGYTF. CDR3 bases: TGTGCCAGTAAGGTAGCGAATTCGGGCTATGGCTACACCTTC.

The V and J genes are TRBV5-4 and TRBJ2-7; TRBD1 matches at 9 bases. Germline CDR1 reads SGHNT; CDR2 reads YYREEE (reference sequence). V gave up 4 bases and J gave up 5 bases; unmatched junction bases: 10. This CDR3 region has 15 residues. The CDR3 region is CASSRTGQGTDEQYF. Here the CDR3 DNA reads TGTGCCAGCAGCCGGACGGGACAGGGTACCGACGAGCAGTACTTC.

This sequence joins TRBV19 and TRBJ2-6; D not resolved. CDR3 length: 13 residues. V gave up 9 bases and J gave up 2 bases, with 8 bases separating them. Germline V gene lookup returns CDR1 LNHDA and CDR2 SQIVND (reference sequence). Written as DNA, the CDR3 is TGTGCCAGCAGCGAACCTGGGGCCAACGTCCTGACTTTC. Its protein is CASSEPGANVLTF.

This chain's CDR3 is CASSGTGDGNQPQHF. CDR3 coding DNA: TGTGCCAGCAGCGGGACAGGGGACGGCAATCAGCCCCAGCATTTT. The chain is built from TRBV6-5 and TRBJ1-5, with 10 bases that match TRBD1. Trimming removed 6 bases from V and 2 bases from J; junction bases left unmatched: 4. The CDR3 loop spans 15 amino acids. CDR1 MNHEY and CDR2 SVGAGI come from the germline V gene.

Comment on this clone: Other nucleotide sequences from this sample produce the same CDR3. The CDR3 nucleotides are TGTGCCAGCAGTTCAGGGGTGCGCCACGAGCAGTACTTC. It yields the protein CASSSGVRHEQYF. The chain links TRBV6-5 to TRBJ2-7, with D tentatively TRBD1 (6 bases). V was pared by 4 bases and J by 5 bases, with 12 bases between. The CDR3 length is 13 residues. Per germline, CDR1 MNHEY and CDR2 SVGAGI.

In regard to this clone: One junction end does not reproduce the germline sequence, and a read error may be involved. Other DNA sequences in this sample translate to the same CDR3. J is TRBJ2-7 and V is TRBV30, with 9 bases that match TRBD1. CDR3 length: 14 amino acids. CDR1 is GTSNPN, CDR2 SVGIG, per germline (reference sequence). This CDR3 is CAWSTGTGPYEQYF. CDR3 nucleotide sequence: TGCGCCTGGAGTACCGGGACAGGGCCATACGAGCAGTACTTC.

The chain is built from TRBV5-6 and TRBJ1-4, with 9 bases matching TRBD1. Germline values: CDR1 SGHDT, CDR2 YYEEEE. The CDR3 sequence is 16 residues long. With V trimmed by 4 bases and J by 8 bases, 12 bases remained unmatched. The CDR3 loop reads CASSPGTGRRDEKLFF. The CDR3 DNA sequence: TGTGCCAGCAGCCCGGGGACAGGGCGAAGGGACGAAAAACTGTTTTTT.

This rearrangement joins TRBV2 to TRBJ2-7; 10 nucleotides match TRBD1. Germline CDR1 reads SNHLY; CDR2 reads FYNNEI. The V gene end was trimmed by 6 bases and the J gene end by 5 bases; junction bases not matched to a gene: 7. This CDR3 spans 14 amino acids. The CDR3 DNA reads as TGTGCCAGCAGGTTCGACAGGGGGCCCGACGAGCAGTACTTC. Protein product: CASRFDRGPDEQYF.

The chain joins TRBV5-6 to TRBJ2-2; TRBD1 matches 9 bases. J gave up 3 bases and V 4 bases, and 7 bases lay outside the gene matches. The CDR3 spans 16 residues. Germline assignment: CDR1 SGHDT and CDR2 YYEEEE. CDR3 in DNA: TGTGCCAGCAGCACCTTACGACAGGGGGACACCGGGGAGCTGTTTTTT. The encoded protein is CASSTLRQGDTGELFF.

The rearrangement uses TRBV9 and TRBJ2-5, with D possibly matching TRBD2 (5 bases). This CDR3 has 14 amino acids. Germline assignment: CDR1 SGDLS and CDR2 YYNGEE. Trimming cost V 0 bases and J 2 bases, with 8 bases left between them. CDR3 protein: CASSVVDSQETQYF. The CDR3 region has the DNA TGTGCCAGCAGCGTAGTGGACTCGCAAGAGACCCAGTACTTC.

This chain joins TRBV6-1 and TRBJ2-7; 9 positions match TRBD1. V trimming: 2 bases; J trimming: 6 bases; junction bases outside the gene matches: 5. Germline-derived CDR1 and CDR2 are MNHNS and SASEGT. This CDR3 comprises 14 residues. CDR3 DNA sequence: TGTGCCAGCAGTGAACGCTGGGACAGGGCCGAGCAGTACTTC. Translated: CASSERWDRAEQYF.

The chain is built from TRBV9 and TRBJ1-4, with D uncertain. The CDR3 sequence is 16 residues long. V dropped 0 bases and J dropped 4 bases, with 13 bases sitting between them. Germline-derived CDR1 and CDR2 are SGDLS and YYNGEE. DNA for the CDR3: TGTGCCAGCAGCGTAGACGCGGACGGAGGTAATGAAAAACTGTTTTTT. It specifies CASSVDADGGNEKLFF.

The J gene is TRBJ1-2, the V gene TRBV19; 12 bases map to TRBD1. This CDR3 is built from 14 residues. Germline CDR1 LNHDA, CDR2 SQIVND (reference sequence). Germline trimming cut 6 bases from V and 7 bases from J; bases unmatched to any gene: 6. The CDR3 region has the DNA TGTGCCAGTAGGCCCCGGGACAGGGGGCTTGGCTACACCTTC. This sequence encodes CASRPRDRGLGYTF.

This clone has only a few counts. V usage is TRBV9 and J usage is TRBJ2-5; no reliable D call. The CDR3 runs to 15 residues. CDR1 is SGDLS and CDR2 is YYNGEE in the germline V gene. V was cut by 4 bases and J by 1 base, with 14 bases left in between. The CDR3 spells CASSLIAASQETQYF. The CDR3 DNA reads as TGTGCCAGCAGCCTAATTGCCGCTTCCCAAGAGACCCAGTACTTC.

The J gene is TRBJ2-2, the V gene TRBV27; 8 bases are a match to TRBD1. Germline V gene lookup returns CDR1 MNHEY and CDR2 SMNVEV (reference sequence). The CDR3 is made up of 15 amino acids. Losses at the gene ends were 6 bases for V and 1 base for J; bases not matched to a gene: 4. CDR3 amino acids: CASRPGQGNTGELFF. The CDR3 DNA reads TGTGCCAGCAGACCCGGACAGGGGAACACCGGGGAGCTGTTTTTT.

The rearrangement links TRBV6-5 to TRBJ1-1, with D perhaps matching TRBD1 (5 bases). The CDR3 extends over 13 amino acids. The ends were cut back, 6 bases at V and 1 base at J, with 9 bases in the middle. Germline V lookup: CDR1 MNHEY, CDR2 SVGAGI. DNA for the CDR3: TGTGCCAGCAGGGCACAGGAGAACACTGAAGCTTTCTTT. Translated, it gives CASRAQENTEAFF.

V gene TRBV4-2 combines with J gene TRBJ2-3, with TRBD2 matching 10 bases. V lost 3 bases, J lost 5 bases, and 14 bases stayed unmatched. Germline CDR1 LGHNA, CDR2 YNFKEQ. This CDR3 is 18 amino acids long. The CDR3 coding sequence is TGTGCCAGCAGCCAGAGGCCAAGCGGGGGGGTCCTGGAAGATACGCAGTATTTT. Amino acids: CASSQRPSGGVLEDTQYF.

The V and J genes are TRBV15 and TRBJ2-5; possible D gene TRBD1, 5 bases. Trimming pared 0 bases from V and 3 bases from J, leaving 11 bases between. The germline V gene has CDR1 LNHNV and CDR2 YYDKDF (reference sequence). The length of the CDR3 is 15 residues. The CDR3 nucleotides are TGTGCCACCAGCAGAGATCCCCTAGGGGAAGAGACCCAGTACTTC. Translating gives CATSRDPLGEETQYF.

The rearrangement uses TRBV2 and TRBJ2-7, with D perhaps TRBD2 (5 bases). The germline CDR1 and CDR2 sequences are SNHLY and FYNNEI. The CDR3 runs 13 residues. The V and J ends lost 4 bases and 3 bases respectively, with 10 bases between them. The CDR3 region is CASSVGVNYEQYF. The CDR3 DNA sequence: TGTGCCAGCAGTGTCGGGGTCAACTACGAGCAGTACTTC.

The gene calls are TRBV5-1 and TRBJ1-4; TRBD1 matches 9 bases. J gave up 5 bases and V 3 bases, and 8 bases lay outside the gene matches. The length of the CDR3 is 16 residues. Germline CDR1 and CDR2: SGHRS and YFSETQ. The DNA of the CDR3 is TGCGCCAGCAGCTCTCACGGACAGGGGCCGAATGAAAAACTGTTTTTT. It translates to CASSSHGQGPNEKLFF.

V and J are TRBV5-1 and TRBJ2-3; 7 nucleotides match TRBD1. The junction had 8 bases not matched to a gene; V was cut back by 3 bases and J by 4 bases. CDR1 is SGHRS and CDR2 is YFSETQ in the germline V gene. The CDR3 totals 15 residues. Here the CDR3 DNA reads TGCGCCAGCAGCTCGCAGGGGGACCCGGCAGATACGCAGTATTTT. It encodes CASSSQGDPADTQYF.